One sample yielded the 9 T cell receptor beta chains listed below, sequenced in a study of cytomegalovirus exposure and HLA in healthy donors. Here immunoSEQ multiplex PCR was the method, and the copy in TCRdb shows in-frame clones only, minus some. The table records approximately 240,000 clones, around nine tenths of them present only once. The sequencing sample was made of PBMCs. Source of these receptors: a woman aged 18-29 years in good health and CMV-seronegative.

V and J are TRBV25-1 and TRBJ2-2; TRBD1 matches 8 bases. Germline values: CDR1 MGHDK, CDR2 SYGVNS. The length of the CDR3 is 16 residues. V lost 8 bases to trimming and J lost 3 bases; unmatched junction nucleotides: 11. The CDR3 sequence: CASESFRTGYTGELFF. The CDR3 DNA sequence: TGTGCCAGCGAGTCTTTTCGGACAGGGTACACCGGGGAGCTGTTTTTT.

CDR3 sequence reads: CASSLAGTPRGAQPQHF. The CDR3 DNA sequence: TGCGCCAGCAGCCTGGCCGGGACCCCCAGGGGGGCTCAGCCCCAGCATTTT. The genes are TRBV5-1 and TRBJ1-5; TRBD1 aligns across 7 bases. The germline gives CDR1 SGHRS, CDR2 YFSETQ. This CDR3 has 17 residues. With V trimmed by 4 bases and J by 6 bases, 16 bases remained unmatched. Drawing the rest from reference TRBV5-1 and TRBJ1-5, the complete variable domain is KAGVTQTPRYLIKTRGQQVTLSCSPISGHRSVSWYQQTPGQGLQFLFEYFSETQRNKGNFPGRFSGRQFSNSRSEMNVSTLELGDSALYLCASSLAGTPRGAQPQHFGDGTRLSIL.

This clone came up once. The gene calls are TRBV19 and TRBJ1-2, with D perhaps TRBD1 (6 bases). The V gene lost 7 bases and the J gene lost 4 bases, with 16 bases spanning the gap. Germline loops: CDR1 LNHDA, CDR2 SQIVND (reference sequence). The CDR3 totals 14 residues. For the CDR3, the DNA is TGTGCCAGTAATTCAGGGGTTCGGGTCTATGGCTACACCTTC. The encoded protein is CASNSGVRVYGYTF.

The chain is built from TRBV5-1 and TRBJ1-1; 9 bases line up with TRBD1. The CDR3 runs to 19 residues. V lost 3 bases to trimming and J lost 2 bases; unmatched junction nucleotides: 17. CDR1 is SGHRS, CDR2 YFSETQ, per germline. CDR3 sequence reads: CASSSILTGTGRGNTEAFF. The CDR3 nucleotides are TGCGCCAGCAGCTCAATTCTTACCGGGACAGGGAGAGGAAACACTGAAGCTTTCTTT.

The V call is TRBV10-1, the J call TRBJ2-1; 14 positions agree with TRBD2. Germline V CDR1 and CDR2: WNHNN, SYGVQD (reference sequence). Losses at the gene ends were 7 bases for V and 7 bases for J; bases not matched to a gene: 15. The CDR3 loop spans 18 amino acids. CDR3 DNA sequence: TGCGCCAGCACCAAGACCTTCGACGGGACTAGCGGGAGAAATGAGCAGTTCTTC. This translates into CASTKTFDGTSGRNEQFF.

The chain carries TRBV28 and TRBJ2-7; TRBD1 might be the D (6 bases). Germline values: CDR1 MDHEN, CDR2 SYDVKM. This CDR3 spans 15 amino acids. Between the trimmed V and J ends, which lost 3 bases and 2 bases, there was a span of 14 bases. The CDR3 loop is CASSLPSGHPYEQYF. In DNA form, the CDR3 reads TGTGCCAGCAGTTTGCCTTCGGGACACCCCTACGAGCAGTACTTC.

The chain joins TRBV4-1 to TRBJ2-3, with 13 bases aligning to TRBD2. CDR3 length: 17 amino acids. V lost 0 bases, J lost 6 bases, and 6 bases stayed unmatched. Germline V gene lookup returns CDR1 MGHRA and CDR2 YSYEKL. CDR3 sequence: CASSQDGTSGMLDTQYF. For the CDR3, the DNA is TGCGCCAGCAGCCAAGATGGGACTAGCGGGATGTTGGATACGCAGTATTTT.

The chain employs TRBV18 and TRBJ2-5; possible D gene TRBD2, 7 bases. Trimming removed 0 bases at V and 5 bases at J, with 13 bases between. The CDR3 length is 15 residues. Per the germline V gene, CDR1 is KGHSH and CDR2 is LQKENI. The CDR3 nucleotides are TGTGCCAGCTCACCACCGTCAGGGGAGGGTGAGACCCAGTACTTC. Translated: CASSPPSGEGETQYF.

The chain recombines TRBV27 with TRBJ2-4, with a possible D match to TRBD1 (5 bases). Germline assignment: CDR1 MNHEY and CDR2 SMNVEV (reference sequence). The CDR3 loop spans 12 amino acids. Deletions cut 5 bases from V and 6 bases from J, with 8 bases between. In DNA, the CDR3 is TGTGCCAGCAGTCCGCAGGGAAACATTCAGTACTTC. Translation gives CASSPQGNIQYF.